This T cell receptor beta chain was sequenced for a study of blood T cells in healthy people across ages. Each sample had at least 6.5 million PBMCs isolated. General observations from the study: Naive CD4+ cells and diversity were both higher in long-lived donors than in aged donors. Conclusively comparing naive with antigen-experienced cells was impossible with unsorted PBMCs.

A second PCR of about 7 to 12 cycles used a sample-barcoded 5' primer and a J-beta primer mix. The yield of each sample was at least 2.5 million CDR3-containing paired-end reads. TCRdb reanalysed the 5' RACE reads using MiXCR and keeps one entry per CDR3 protein. The sample yields 1.4 million or so distinct CDR3 sequences, about 45% seen once. In the case of this clonotype: Its antigen is still unknown.

The junction had 2 bases not matched to a gene; V was cut back by 3 bases and J by 2 bases. The CDR3 extends over 14 amino acids. CDR1 and CDR2 (germline): SGDLS, YYNGEE. This receptor was obtained from a young woman in good health. What was sequenced was blood. The chain employs TRBV9 and TRBJ1-5; 7 positions match TRBD1. The CDR3 DNA reads as TGTGCCAGCAGCGGCGGGACAGGCAATCAGCCCCAGCATTTT. Residues: CASSGGTGNQPQHF.